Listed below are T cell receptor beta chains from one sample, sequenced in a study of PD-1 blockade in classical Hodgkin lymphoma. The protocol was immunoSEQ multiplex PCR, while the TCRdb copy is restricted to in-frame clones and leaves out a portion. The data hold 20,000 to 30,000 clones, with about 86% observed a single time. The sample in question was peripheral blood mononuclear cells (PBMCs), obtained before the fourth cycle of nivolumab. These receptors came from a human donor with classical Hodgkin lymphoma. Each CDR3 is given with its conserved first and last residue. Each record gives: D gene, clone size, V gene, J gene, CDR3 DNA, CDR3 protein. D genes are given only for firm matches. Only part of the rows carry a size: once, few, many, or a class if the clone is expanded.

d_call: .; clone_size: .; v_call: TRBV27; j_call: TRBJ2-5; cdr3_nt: TGTGCCAGCAGTTGGGGGCGCGGGGAGACCCAGTACTTC; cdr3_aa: CASSWGRGETQYF
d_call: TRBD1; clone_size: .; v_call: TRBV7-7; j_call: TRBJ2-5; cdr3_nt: TGTGCCAGCAGCTTGAGGGGGCAAGGGACCCAGTACTTC; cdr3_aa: CASSLRGQGTQYF
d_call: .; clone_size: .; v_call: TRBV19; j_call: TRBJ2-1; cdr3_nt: TGTGCCAGTAGTATTGCCGCGGGGTCAGCCTACAATGAGCAGTTCTTC; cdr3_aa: CASSIAAGSAYNEQFF
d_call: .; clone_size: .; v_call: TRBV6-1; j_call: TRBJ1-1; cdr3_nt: TGTGCCAGCAGTCCCGGGACTGAAGCTTTCTTT; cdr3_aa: CASSPGTEAFF
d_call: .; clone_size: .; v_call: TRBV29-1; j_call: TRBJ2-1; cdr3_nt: TGCAGCGTTGAAGAAGCCCAGGACGAGTACAATGAGCAGTTCTTC; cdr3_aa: CSVEEAQDEYNEQFF
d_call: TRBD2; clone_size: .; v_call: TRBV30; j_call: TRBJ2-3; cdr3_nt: TGTGCCTGGAGTGCCGGGCTAGCGGGGGGCACAGATACGCAGTATTTT; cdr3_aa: CAWSAGLAGGTDTQYF
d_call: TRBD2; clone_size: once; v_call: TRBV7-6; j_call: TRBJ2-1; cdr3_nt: TGTGCCAGCAGCAAACTGACTAGCGGGAGGGCTAATGAGCAGTTCTTC; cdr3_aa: CASSKLTSGRANEQFF
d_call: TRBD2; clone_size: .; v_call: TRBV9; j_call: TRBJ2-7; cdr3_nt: TGTGCCAGCAGCCCGGGGGAGGGCGCGCAGTACTTC; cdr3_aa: CASSPGEGAQYF
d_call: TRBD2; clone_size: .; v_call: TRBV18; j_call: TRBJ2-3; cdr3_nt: TGTGCCAGCTCACTGGGACTAGCGAGAGTAGGGGATACGCAGTATTTT; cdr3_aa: CASSLGLARVGDTQYF
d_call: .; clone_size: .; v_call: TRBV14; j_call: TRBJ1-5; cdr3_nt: TGTGCCAGCAGCCAAGATGACCTTCAGCCCCAGCATTTT; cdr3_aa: CASSQDDLQPQHF
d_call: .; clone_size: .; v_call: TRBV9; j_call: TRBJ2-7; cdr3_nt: TGTGCCAGCAGCGCGGACACATTCTACGAGCAGTACTTC; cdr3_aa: CASSADTFYEQYF
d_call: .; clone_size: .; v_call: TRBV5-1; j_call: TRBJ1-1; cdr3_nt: TGCGCCAGCAGCTTGTACGGGGCGGGGAACACTGAAGCTTTCTTT; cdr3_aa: CASSLYGAGNTEAFF
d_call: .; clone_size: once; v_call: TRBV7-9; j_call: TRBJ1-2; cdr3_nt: TGTGCCAGCACCCCTGGGACCTATGGCTACACCTTC; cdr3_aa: CASTPGTYGYTF
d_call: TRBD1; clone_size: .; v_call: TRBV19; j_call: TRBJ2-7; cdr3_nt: TGTGCCAGTAGTATCTCCGGGACAGGGGGAGACGAGCAGTACTTC; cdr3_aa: CASSISGTGGDEQYF
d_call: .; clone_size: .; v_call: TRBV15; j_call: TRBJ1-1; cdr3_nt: TGTGCCACCAGCAGAGAAGGGGAAGCTTTCTTT; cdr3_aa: CATSREGEAFF
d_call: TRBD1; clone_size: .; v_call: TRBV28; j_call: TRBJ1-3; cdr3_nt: TGTGCCAGCAGGACTGACAGGGTGGATGGAAACACCATATATTTT; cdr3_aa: CASRTDRVDGNTIYF
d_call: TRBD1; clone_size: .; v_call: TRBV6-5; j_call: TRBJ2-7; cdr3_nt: TGTGCCAGCAGCCAGGACAGGGGCTACGAGCAGTACTTC; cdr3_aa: CASSQDRGYEQYF
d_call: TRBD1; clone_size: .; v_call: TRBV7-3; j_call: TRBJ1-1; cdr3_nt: TGTGCCAGCAGCTCGACAGGGGGAAACACTGAAGCTTTCTTT; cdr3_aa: CASSSTGGNTEAFF
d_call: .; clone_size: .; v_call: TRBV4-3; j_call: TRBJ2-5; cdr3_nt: TGCGCCAGCAGCCAAGATCCCCACCAAGAGACCCAGTACTTC; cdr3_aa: CASSQDPHQETQYF
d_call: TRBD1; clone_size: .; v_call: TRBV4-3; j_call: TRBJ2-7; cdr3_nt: TGCGCCAGCAGCCTCGGGACAGGGTGGTCCTACGAGCAGTACTTC; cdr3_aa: CASSLGTGWSYEQYF
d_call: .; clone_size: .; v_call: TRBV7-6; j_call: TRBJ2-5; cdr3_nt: TGTGCCAGCAGCCTCCCCAGGGGCGAAAGCCAAGAGACCCAGTACTTC; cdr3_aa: CASSLPRGESQETQYF
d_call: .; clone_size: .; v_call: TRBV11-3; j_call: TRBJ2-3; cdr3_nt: TGTGCCAGCAGCTCCTCTAGCTCTAGCACAGATACGCAGTATTTT; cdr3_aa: CASSSSSSSTDTQYF
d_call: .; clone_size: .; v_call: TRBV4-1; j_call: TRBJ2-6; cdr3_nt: TGCGCCAGCAGCCAAGACGGACACTCTGGGGCCAACGTCCTGACTTTC; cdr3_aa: CASSQDGHSGANVLTF
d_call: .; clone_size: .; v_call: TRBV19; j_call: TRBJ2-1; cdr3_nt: TGTGCCAGTAGTATCCGGCTAGCGCGATACAATGAGCAGTTCTTC; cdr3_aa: CASSIRLARYNEQFF
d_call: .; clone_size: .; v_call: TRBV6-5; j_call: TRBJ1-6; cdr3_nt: TGTGCCAGCACCGTCAACCGGGAAGTGCCCCTCCACTTT; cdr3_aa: CASTVNREVPLHF